Below are 28 T cell receptor beta chains sequenced from a single sample in a study of chemoradiotherapy in HPV16-positive cancers. Data came from immunoSEQ multiplex PCR; TCRdb stores just in-frame clones and leaves some out. The data show approximately 19,000 clones, with around 87% seen just once and less than 2.5% held by the top ten. The starting material was blood, obtained from a patient who underwent chemoradiotherapy. These receptor sequences come from a human donor with HPV-associated anogenital cancer.

A remark on this clone: Sequence at one end of the junction differs from germline and may be a read error. The V gene is TRBV2, the J gene TRBJ1-5, with TRBD1 matching 7 bases. CDR1 and CDR2 from the germline V gene are SNHLY and FYNNEI. The CDR3 sequence is 15 residues long. The CDR3 DNA follows: TGTGCCAGCAGTGAATTCGGGGACAGCAAACAGCCCCAGCATTTT. Protein sequence: CASSEFGDSKQPQHF.

The chain employs TRBV28 and TRBJ1-3; 7 bases align to TRBD1. There are 14 residues in the CDR3. Trimming removed 8 bases from V and 0 bases from J; junction bases left unmatched: 4. The germline gives CDR1 MDHEN, CDR2 SYDVKM. This CDR3 is CASVGQLSGNTIYF. The CDR3 nucleotides read TGTGCCAGCGTGGGACAGCTCTCTGGAAACACCATATATTTT.

The chain uses TRBV7-9 and TRBJ1-4; TRBD1 matches 12 bases. This CDR3 is built from 16 residues. Germline CDR1 reads SEHNR; CDR2 reads FQNEAQ (reference sequence). Losses at the gene ends were 5 bases for V and 7 bases for J; bases not matched to a gene: 8. The CDR3 sequence is CASSPGTGGASEKLFF. Written as DNA, the CDR3 is TGTGCCAGCAGCCCCGGGACAGGGGGCGCGAGTGAAAAACTGTTTTTT.

As concerns this clone: At one end, the junction sequence differs from germline, possibly due to a read error. This chain uses TRBV15 with TRBJ2-2; D remains unclear. The CDR3 totals 13 residues. Germline lookup yields CDR1 LNHNV and CDR2 YYDKDF (reference sequence). For the CDR3, the DNA is TGTGCCACCAGAAGAGTTGACACCGGGGAGCTGTTTTTT. It translates to CATRRVDTGELFF.

In its sample, this clone was seen once. This chain links TRBV10-2 with TRBJ2-7; D is ambiguous. Germline loops: CDR1 WSHSY, CDR2 SAAADI. V lost 9 bases and J lost 3, with 9 bases in between. The CDR3 runs to 11 residues. The CDR3 is CASLGHYEQYF. The CDR3 DNA is TGCGCCAGTTTAGGTCACTACGAGCAGTACTTC.

V gene TRBV29-1 combines with J gene TRBJ2-7; TRBD1 matches 7 bases. The trim removed 0 bases at V and 2 bases at J, leaving 10 bases unmatched. The CDR3 consists of 16 residues. Germline V gives CDR1 SQVTM, CDR2 ANQGSEA. In nucleotides, the CDR3 is TGCAGCGTTGAAGATGGGGAGACAGGGCATACCTACGAGCAGTACTTC. It specifies CSVEDGETGHTYEQYF.

The chain employs TRBV5-1 and TRBJ2-7; 15 bases are a match to TRBD2. Germline lookup yields CDR1 SGHRS and CDR2 YFSETQ. There are 18 residues in the CDR3. V lost 2 bases, J lost 3 bases, and 9 bases stayed unmatched. The CDR3 sequence: CASSFQHGTSGRNYEQYF. As DNA, the CDR3 is TGCGCCAGCAGCTTCCAACACGGGACTAGCGGGAGGAACTACGAGCAGTACTTC. Looking up the rest from reference TRBV5-1 and TRBJ2-7 gives the full variable domain: KAGVTQTPRYLIKTRGQQVTLSCSPISGHRSVSWYQQTPGQGLQFLFEYFSETQRNKGNFPGRFSGRQFSNSRSEMNVSTLELGDSALYLCASSFQHGTSGRNYEQYFGPGTRLTVT.

This clone was counted a single time. The chain is built from TRBV7-9 and TRBJ2-4; D gene unclear. Germline assignment: CDR1 SEHNR and CDR2 FQNEAQ (reference sequence). CDR3 size: 15 residues. Trimming removed 1 base at V and 0 bases at J, with 7 bases between. The CDR3 nucleotides read TGTGCCAGCAGCTTAGGTGGGGTAGCCAAAAACATTCAGTACTTC. Translation: CASSLGGVAKNIQYF.

The CDR3 loop is CASSKSGTAYEQYF. The CDR3 DNA sequence: TGTGCCAGCAGCAAAAGTGGGACGGCCTACGAGCAGTACTTC. This sequence joins TRBV7-2 and TRBJ2-7; D might be TRBD1 or TRBD2, each matching 5 bases. The CDR3 has 14 residues. Germline V gene lookup returns CDR1 SGHTA and CDR2 FQGNSA. Between the trimmed V and J ends, which lost 5 bases and 2 bases, there was a span of 13 bases.

The chain is built from TRBV6-1 and TRBJ2-1; 12 bases agree with TRBD2. V lost 5 bases, J lost 7 bases, and 12 bases stayed unmatched. The CDR3 is 17 amino acids. CDR1 MNHNS and CDR2 SASEGT come from the germline V gene. CDR3 in amino acids: CASSKGASGGASNEQFF. The CDR3 DNA sequence: TGTGCCAGCAGTAAAGGAGCTAGCGGGGGGGCATCGAATGAGCAGTTCTTC.

This clone showed up just a few times. CDR3 loop: CASSLDRDGYNEQFF. The CDR3, as DNA: TGTGCCAGCAGCTTAGATCGGGACGGCTACAATGAGCAGTTCTTC. The V and J genes are TRBV13 and TRBJ2-1; tentatively, D is TRBD1 or TRBD2 (5 bases each). CDR3 length: 15 residues. Germline CDR1 and CDR2: PRHDT and FYEKMQ (reference sequence). V was pared by 1 base and J by 3 bases, with 10 bases between.

V usage is TRBV29-1 and J usage is TRBJ2-3, with D unclear. V was shortened by 3 bases and J by 5 bases, with 3 bases between the two germline ends. Germline V gene data show CDR1 as SQVTM and CDR2 as ANQGSEA. This CDR3 comprises 10 residues. CDR3 region: CSVDGDTQYF. CDR3 nucleotides: TGCAGCGTTGACGGAGATACGCAGTATTTT.

This chain connects TRBV5-4 to TRBJ2-7; TRBD2 aligns across 9 bases. The CDR3 loop spans 14 amino acids. Germline CDR1 reads SGHNT; CDR2 reads YYREEE (reference sequence). V lost 3 bases, J lost 3 bases, and 4 bases stayed unmatched. The CDR3 protein is CASSSSGGLYEQYF. DNA for the CDR3: TGTGCCAGCAGCTCCAGCGGGGGGCTCTACGAGCAGTACTTC.

The rearrangement uses TRBV7-2 and TRBJ1-5; TRBD1 aligns across 7 bases. The CDR3 is 15 amino acids. Germline V gives CDR1 SGHTA, CDR2 FQGNSA. Trimming removed 1 base from V and 4 bases from J; junction bases left unmatched: 4. For the CDR3, the DNA is TGTGCCAGCAGCTTAGTACAGGGGAGGAATCAGCCCCAGCATTTT. Translated: CASSLVQGRNQPQHF.

The CDR3 loop reads CASSSTQLGRSYNEQFF. CDR3 bases: TGTGCCAGCAGTTCTACCCAGTTGGGCCGCTCCTACAATGAGCAGTTCTTC. The chain couples TRBV28 to TRBJ2-1; the D is unclear. This CDR3 is built from 17 residues. Trimming cost V 4 bases and J 0 bases, with 16 bases left between them. Per germline, CDR1 MDHEN and CDR2 SYDVKM.

V gene TRBV6-5 combines with J gene TRBJ1-2; TRBD1 matches 8 bases. The V gene end was trimmed by 2 bases and the J gene end by 8 bases; junction bases not matched to a gene: 7. The CDR3 consists of 14 residues. From germline, CDR1 is MNHEY and CDR2 SVGAGI. CDR3 amino acids: CASSYEGRTGGYTF. In DNA form, the CDR3 reads TGTGCCAGCAGTTACGAGGGACGGACAGGGGGCTACACCTTC.

The chain employs TRBV5-1 and TRBJ2-7; no reliable D call. The CDR3 is made up of 14 amino acids. Germline CDR1 reads SGHRS; CDR2 reads YFSETQ. With 5 bases removed from V and 0 bases from J, the gap between germline ends came to 12 bases. The DNA for the CDR3 is TGCGCCAGCAGAGAAGGGCCTAGCTCCTACGAGCAGTACTTC. Protein sequence: CASREGPSSYEQYF.

This clone was detected once. The rearrangement joins TRBV9 to TRBJ2-3; TRBD2 aligns across 13 bases. The CDR3 spans 19 residues. Unmatched junction bases numbered 13, after V lost 4 bases and J lost 2 bases. Germline CDR1 SGDLS, CDR2 YYNGEE. Here the CDR3 reads CASSPDRGLAGDLTDTQYF. The CDR3 nucleotides read TGTGCCAGCAGCCCCGACAGAGGACTAGCGGGGGACCTCACAGATACGCAGTATTTT.

V usage is TRBV29-1 and J usage is TRBJ2-5; no clear D. The CDR3 consists of 13 residues. Trimming took off 3 bases at V and 5 bases at J, with 13 bases between the two ends. Germline V gene sequence: CDR1 SQVTM, CDR2 ANQGSEA. The CDR3 is CSVDPTPGETQYF. The CDR3 DNA reads TGCAGCGTTGACCCCACGCCGGGTGAGACCCAGTACTTC.

The rearrangement links TRBV7-3 to TRBJ2-7; 8 positions agree with TRBD2. CDR1 and CDR2 (germline): SGHTA, FQGTGA. The V gene end was trimmed by 5 bases and the J gene end by 7 bases; junction bases not matched to a gene: 7. The CDR3 consists of 13 residues. The CDR3 coding sequence is TGTGCCAGCAGCCAGAGCGGGGGTTTGGAGCAGTACTTC. This encodes CASSQSGGLEQYF. Using reference TRBV7-3 and TRBJ2-7 for the parts outside the CDR3, the full variable domain is GAGVSQTPSNKVTEKGKYVELRCDPISGHTALYWYRQSLGQGPEFLIYFQGTGAADDSGLPNDRFFAVRPEGSVSTLKIQRTERGDSAVYLCASSQSGGLEQYFGPGTRLTVT.

The chain has TRBV4-1 and TRBJ2-1; D ambiguous. Trimming cost V 1 base and J 0 bases, with 10 bases left between them. The CDR3 is 16 amino acids. Germline-derived CDR1 and CDR2 are MGHRA and YSYEKL. The CDR3 here is CASSQAEQSSYNEQFF. In DNA, the CDR3 is TGCGCCAGCAGCCAAGCGGAGCAGAGCTCCTACAATGAGCAGTTCTTC.

This clone was found once. This chain connects TRBV11-2 to TRBJ2-5; D uncertain. This CDR3 spans 15 amino acids. V dropped 5 bases and J dropped 6 bases, with 19 bases sitting between them. Germline V CDR1 and CDR2: SGHAT, FQNNGV. CDR3 in DNA: TGTGCCAGCAGCCCCCGGCAGCAACCCACTCAGACCCAGTACTTC. Its translation is CASSPRQQPTQTQYF.

This chain joins TRBV4-3 and TRBJ2-6; 7 bases match TRBD2. This CDR3 has 18 residues. Trimming cost V 4 bases and J 2 bases; bases outside gene matches: 11. Germline assignment: CDR1 LGHNA and CDR2 YSLEER. Written as DNA, the CDR3 is TGCGCCAGCAGCCCCTTCACGCAGGGAGGGACTGGGGCCAACGTCCTGACTTTC. This codes for CASSPFTQGGTGANVLTF.

This rearrangement joins TRBV5-1 to TRBJ1-3; unclear D gene. The germline gives CDR1 SGHRS, CDR2 YFSETQ. This CDR3 contains 15 residues. The V end lost 4 bases, the J end lost 2 bases, and 13 bases lay between the germline ends. In nucleotides, the CDR3 is TGCGCCAGCAGCCCGGTAGGGCAGACTGGAAACACCATATATTTT. Translation gives CASSPVGQTGNTIYF.

CDR3 DNA: TGCGCCAGCAGCCGTGACAGGAACGAAAAACTGTTTTTT. It encodes CASSRDRNEKLFF. The gene calls are TRBV4-3 and TRBJ1-4, with D possibly matching TRBD1 (6 bases). The germline CDR1 and CDR2 sequences are LGHNA and YSLEER. V was cut by 4 bases and J by 8 bases, with 11 bases left in between. The CDR3 covers 13 residues.

The rearrangement joins TRBV7-6 to TRBJ1-4; D unresolved. V lost 1 base, J lost 7 bases, and 13 bases lay in between. Germline CDR1 and CDR2: SGHVS and FNYEAQ. The CDR3 runs 15 residues. The CDR3 here is CASSLGQGQGEKLFF. The DNA of the CDR3 is TGTGCCAGCAGCTTAGGTCAAGGGCAAGGTGAAAAACTGTTTTTT.

The rearrangement links TRBV29-1 to TRBJ2-7; 8 nucleotides line up with TRBD2. Unmatched junction bases numbered 5, after V lost 4 bases and J lost 3 bases. Germline V gene sequence: CDR1 SQVTM, CDR2 ANQGSEA. The CDR3 runs to 13 residues. The CDR3 DNA reads as TGCAGCGTTGCTCGAACTAGCGGCTACGAGCAGTACTTC. Its translation: CSVARTSGYEQYF.

This clone was counted once. V gene TRBV29-1 combines with J gene TRBJ2-2; D is ambiguous. Deletions cut 4 bases from V and 4 bases from J, with 10 bases between. CDR1 is SQVTM, CDR2 ANQGSEA, per germline. The CDR3 covers 13 residues. The CDR3 reads CSVVQSSTGELFF. CDR3 DNA sequence: TGCAGCGTTGTTCAGTCTAGCACCGGGGAGCTGTTTTTT.